The rows below give T cell receptor beta chains drawn from one sample of a study of OX40 agonist ivuxolimab in advanced cancers. The method was immunoSEQ multiplex PCR; TCRdb's version includes in-frame clones alone and lacks a portion of them. Of more than 35,000 clones listed, about 89% are singletons. Sequences were derived from CD4+ or CD8+ T cells sorted from blood, sampled in a trial of the OX40 agonist ivuxolimab. All receptors derive from an adult with an advanced solid tumor such as melanoma, head and neck, liver or kidney cancer. Both conserved end residues are part of each CDR3. A D gene is named only where the DNA matches it firmly. Not all rows give a size; the values are once, few, many and, for expanded clones, a class.

cdr3_aa j_call d_call clone_size v_call
CASSLSGGAYNEQFF TRBJ2-1 TRBD2 NA TRBV27
CASSAETGSSYEQYF TRBJ2-7 TRBD1 NA TRBV27
CASSIRDRSYF TRBJ1-1 TRBD1 NA TRBV19
CATSEGGTEAFF TRBJ1-1 NA NA TRBV15
CASSTGDGYTF TRBJ1-2 NA few TRBV19
CASSEDSSYNEQFF TRBJ2-1 NA NA TRBV7-3
CASSQGPFTSGGALKAQYF TRBJ2-5 TRBD2 NA TRBV2
CASSEWPGATNEKLFF TRBJ1-4 NA NA TRBV2
CASSAGRGARDNEQFF TRBJ2-1 NA NA TRBV9
CASSWLSAELAGGRFF TRBJ2-1 TRBD2 NA TRBV27
CASGLQNTDTQYF TRBJ2-3 NA NA TRBV12-5
CSVPAADNEQFF TRBJ2-1 NA NA TRBV29-1
CASSFDSGNTIYF TRBJ1-3 NA NA TRBV11-2
CASSLGYVEIYEQYF TRBJ2-7 NA once TRBV27
CSVFSGTGSSYEQYF TRBJ2-7 TRBD1 NA TRBV29-1
CACATGETNNEQFF TRBJ2-1 TRBD1 NA TRBV28
CASSPERSTYEQYF TRBJ2-7 NA NA TRBV5-6
CASSGSSGGVPHNEQFF TRBJ2-1 TRBD2 NA TRBV9
CASSPPASSGGITDTQYF TRBJ2-3 TRBD2 NA TRBV18
CATRAGEEAEAFF TRBJ1-1 NA NA TRBV15
CASSAHLGEPQHF TRBJ1-5 NA NA TRBV25-1
CASSQVAGSSYEQYF NA NA NA TRBV4-3
CASSPGTGGKNSYPNEKLFF TRBJ1-4 TRBD1 NA TRBV18
CASSLVHEQYF TRBJ2-7 NA few TRBV27
CASSLAADTQYF TRBJ2-3 NA NA TRBV7-2
CASTPGNLYEQYF TRBJ2-7 NA NA TRBV5-5
CAGSPPGSEKLFF TRBJ1-4 NA NA TRBV18
CASSPTSGGAIEQFF TRBJ2-1 TRBD2 NA TRBV6-4
CASSDGQGALSEAFF TRBJ1-1 TRBD1 NA TRBV6-5
CASSQDPGQQETQYF TRBJ2-5 NA NA TRBV4-3
CASSETGESDTEAFF TRBJ1-1 TRBD1 once TRBV6-1
CASSTEAGGWADTQYF TRBJ2-3 TRBD2 NA TRBV11-2
CASSLDWWAGGSGETQYF TRBJ2-5 TRBD2 once TRBV11-2
CASRVGVYETQYF TRBJ2-5 NA few TRBV6-5
CASSRTGAYEQYF TRBJ2-7 TRBD1 NA TRBV6-5
CASSSRDKSYEQYF TRBJ2-7 NA NA TRBV5-4
CASSPGTGYSTDTQYF TRBJ2-3 NA NA TRBV19
CASSFRTDLNTEAFF TRBJ1-1 NA once TRBV28
CARSSESSGNTIYF TRBJ1-3 NA NA TRBV10-2
CASSQDSTDGRAQYF TRBJ2-7 NA NA TRBV4-3
CASSQVPTLKLAPSTDTQYF TRBJ2-3 NA NA TRBV4-3
CASREGAYNEQFF TRBJ2-1 NA NA TRBV19
CASSLGADRAYTDTQYF TRBJ2-3 NA NA TRBV11-2
CATQTGSGYGYTF TRBJ1-2 NA NA TRBV27
CASSRAPTGNYNSPLHF TRBJ1-6 NA NA TRBV4-1
CASSLYAGTGAYEQYF NA TRBD1 NA TRBV7-8
CASSPLEAGTGELFF TRBJ2-2 NA NA TRBV4-3
CASSDSGSYNSPLHF TRBJ1-6 NA NA TRBV6-4
CATSSRDNYGYTF TRBJ1-2 NA NA TRBV15
CASSLRVQETQYF TRBJ2-5 NA NA TRBV18
CASSQDQGAGNEQFF TRBJ2-1 TRBD1 NA TRBV7-9
CASSLDVRQFEAFF TRBJ1-1 NA NA TRBV7-8
CASSLAPGGVEQYF TRBJ2-7 NA NA TRBV7-8